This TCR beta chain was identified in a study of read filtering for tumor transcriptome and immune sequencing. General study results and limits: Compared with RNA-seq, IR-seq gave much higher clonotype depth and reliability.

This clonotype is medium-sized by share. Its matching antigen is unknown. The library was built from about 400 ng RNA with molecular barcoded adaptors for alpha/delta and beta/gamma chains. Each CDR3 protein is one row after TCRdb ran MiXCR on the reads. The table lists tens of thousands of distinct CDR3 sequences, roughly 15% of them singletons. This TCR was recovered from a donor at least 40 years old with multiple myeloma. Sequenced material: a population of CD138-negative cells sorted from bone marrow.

CDR3 protein: CASSISTGYNEQFF. The CDR3 DNA reads TGTGCCAGTAGTATTTCAACAGGCTACAATGAGCAGTTCTTC. The rearrangement links TRBV19 to TRBJ2-1, with a tentative D call TRBD1 (5 bases). There are 14 residues in the CDR3. Trimming shortened V by 3 bases and J by 3 bases, and 9 bases separated the two germline ends. Germline CDR1 reads LNHDA; CDR2 reads SQIVND (reference sequence).